These 9 T cell receptor beta chains came from one sample sequenced in a study of shared clonotypes between healthy human individuals (dated by TCRdb to the early 2020s). Library preparation used the immunoSEQ multiplex PCR assay. What TCRdb holds here is the immuneACCESS table cut down to in-frame rearrangements. Part of the clones is not present; checked against another copy, under half of the missing clones reflect an unresolved V gene, and the others are unexplained. Across this sample there are about 870,000 clones, with 80% to 95% seen only once. Jointly, the top ten make up 24% of the sample. CD8 naive samples were CD45RO-negative cells positively selected for CCR7, giving a CD45RA+CCR7+ population that excluded TemRA cells. Material: naive CD8+ T cells sorted from blood. What the cell subset or site label conveys for this sample: CD45RA+CCR7+. The source of these receptors is a man aged 25 to 40 in good health.

V usage is TRBV5-4 and J usage is TRBJ2-1, with unresolved D. The CDR3 covers 12 residues. Between the trimmed V and J ends, which lost 0 bases and 9 bases, there was a span of 7 bases. Germline CDR1 reads SGHNT; CDR2 reads YYREEE (reference sequence). CDR3 nucleotides: TGTGCCAGCAGCTTGGGAGGCAGTGAGCAGTTCTTC. Translated, it gives CASSLGGSEQFF.

The chain joins TRBV10-3 to TRBJ2-1, with 12 positions matching TRBD2. The CDR3 has 18 residues. With V trimmed by 4 bases and J by 0 bases, 7 bases remained unmatched. Per germline, CDR1 ENHRY and CDR2 SYGVKD. The CDR3 nucleotides are TGTGCCATCAGTGTACTAGCGGGAGGCAGCAGCTCCTACAATGAGCAGTTCTTC. It yields the protein CAISVLAGGSSSYNEQFF.

This chain joins TRBV5-4 and TRBJ2-2; possible D gene TRBD1, 6 bases. The CDR3 is made up of 16 amino acids. Trimming shortened V by 4 bases and J by 4 bases, and 17 bases separated the two germline ends. Per germline, CDR1 SGHNT and CDR2 YYREEE (reference sequence). This chain's CDR3 is CASSAVQGRGTGELFF. The CDR3 bases are TGTGCCAGCAGCGCAGTACAGGGTCGGGGCACCGGGGAGCTGTTTTTT. The full variable domain, completed using reference TRBV5-4 and TRBJ2-2, is ETGVTQSPTHLIKTRGQQVTLRCSSQSGHNTVSWYQQALGQGPQFIFQYYREEENGRGNFPPRFSGLQFPNYSSELNVNALELDDSALYLCASSAVQGRGTGELFFGEGSRLTVL.

This clone occurred once. The CDR3: CASSIWPTTDTQYF. The CDR3 nucleotides read TGTGCCAGCAGTATCTGGCCGACCACAGATACGCAGTATTTT. The genes are TRBV6-5 and TRBJ2-3, with D unresolved. CDR3 length: 14 residues. Deletions cut 5 bases from V and 2 bases from J, with 11 bases between. Germline CDR1 reads MNHEY; CDR2 reads SVGAGI.

The chain recombines TRBV27 with TRBJ2-7; 10 nucleotides agree with TRBD2. Germline V lookup: CDR1 MNHEY, CDR2 SMNVEV (reference sequence). CDR3 length: 18 residues. J gave up 5 bases and V 4 bases, and 17 bases lay outside the gene matches. The CDR3 DNA is TGTGCCAGCAGTTCAATTTCCCCCCGGACTAGCGGCTTACACGAGCAGTACTTC. This gives the protein CASSSISPRTSGLHEQYF.

This clone was seen a single time. This chain connects TRBV5-6 to TRBJ2-4; 8 bases fit TRBD1. The CDR3 has 16 residues. The germline CDR1 and CDR2 sequences are SGHDT and YYEEEE. Trimming took 4 bases from V and 3 from J; bases not matched to a gene: 9. For the CDR3, the DNA is TGTGCCAGCAGCCCCCAACAGGGGGGAGGCAAAAACATTCAGTACTTC. Its translation is CASSPQQGGGKNIQYF.

A note on this clone: Other DNA variants within this sample encode the same CDR3. The gene calls are TRBV29-1 and TRBJ2-2, with 7 positions matching TRBD1. This CDR3 spans 14 amino acids. Germline CDR1 is SQVTM and CDR2 is ANQGSEA. V was clipped by 6 bases and J by 1 base; unmatched bases: 5. CDR3: CSVAGTENTGELFF. As DNA, the CDR3 is TGCAGCGTAGCCGGGACAGAGAACACCGGGGAGCTGTTTTTT.

The V call is TRBV27, the J call TRBJ2-1; 7 bases align to TRBD2. The V gene's germline CDR1 is MNHEY and CDR2 SMNVEV (reference sequence). V lost 2 bases to trimming and J lost 2 bases; unmatched junction nucleotides: 6. The CDR3 is 16 residues long. For the CDR3, the DNA is TGTGCCAGCAGTTTAGGGATAGCGGGTACCTACAATGAGCAGTTCTTC. It yields the protein CASSLGIAGTYNEQFF.

In its sample, this clone was seen once. The CDR3 spells CASSPDLGTGELFF. CDR3 DNA sequence: TGTGCCAGCAGCCCCGACCTGGGCACCGGGGAGCTGTTTTTT. The rearrangement joins TRBV7-3 to TRBJ2-2; D is ambiguous. The CDR3 is 14 amino acids. The V gene lost 5 bases and the J gene lost 4 bases, with 11 bases spanning the gap. Germline CDR1 SGHTA, CDR2 FQGTGA.